Listed below are T cell receptor beta chains from one sample, sequenced in a study of control samples from healthy donors and cancer patients. Libraries were prepared by immunoSEQ multiplex PCR; TCRdb keeps only in-frame clonotypes and omits some of them. Counted here are just over 50,000 clones, about 90% occurring once; the ten biggest clones make up approximately 40%. What was sequenced was PBMCs. Receptors were obtained from a man in his fifties or sixties with head and neck cancer. CDR3s include the opening cysteine and the closing phenylalanine or tryptophan. The order of the fields is J gene, CDR3 length, V gene, D gene, CDR3 protein. D genes are given only for firm matches.

TRBJ1-2,13,TRBV2,-,CASSLQGLAGYTF
TRBJ2-7,14,TRBV3-1/TRBV3-2,-,CASSQVRDRPEQYF
TRBJ2-7,14,TRBV6-6,TRBD1,CASSQGQGSYEQYF
TRBJ2-5,11,TRBV5-5,-,CASSVAETQYF
TRBJ2-1,12,TRBV2,-,CASSEEANEQFF
TRBJ2-2,17,TRBV11-2,TRBD1,CASSGKTGTANTGELFF
TRBJ2-3,15,TRBV14,TRBD2,CASSQVAGSADTQYF
TRBJ1-3,14,TRBV6-6,-,CASSYGAAGNTIYF
TRBJ2-1,12,TRBV5-1,-,CASSLDSWEQFF
TRBJ2-1,13,TRBV4-3,-,CASSQDTYNEQFF
TRBJ2-7,16,TRBV5-6,TRBD1,CASSLVGQGTSYEQYF
TRBJ2-3,12,TRBV12-3/TRBV12-4,-,CASSLKSHTQYF
TRBJ2-1,16,TRBV3-1/TRBV3-2,-,CASSQALFGASGEQFF
TRBJ1-6,14,TRBV7-8,-,CASRATEIQSPLHF
TRBJ2-2,15,TRBV7-2,-,CASSRNRGGAGELFF
TRBJ2-5,17,TRBV18,TRBD1,CASSPYAGQGIQETQYF
TRBJ1-5,17,TRBV6-1,TRBD1,CASSDRTGGYNNQPQHF
TRBJ2-7,16,TRBV4-2,-,CASSQDRLSVSYEQYF
TRBJ1-5,20,TRBV6-2/TRBV6-3,-,CASSYQLGQGNKDSNQPQHF
TRBJ2-2,12,TRBV11-3,-,CASSLETGELFF
TRBJ1-2,14,TRBV5-1,-,CASSLVAGPYGYTF
TRBJ1-5,17,TRBV3-1/TRBV3-2,-,CASSQIRRQYSNQPQHF
TRBJ2-1,15,TRBV11-3,TRBD1,CASSFSTGGGDEQFF
TRBJ2-7,15,TRBV10-2,-,CARPTRGPSSYEQYF
TRBJ1-2,12,TRBV6-5,-,CASRTVFRGYTF
TRBJ2-4,17,TRBV3-1/TRBV3-2,-,CASSQGSSGTGGNIQYF
TRBJ1-1,14,TRBV2,-,CASRRGQMNTEAFF
TRBJ2-5,14,TRBV7-2,TRBD1,CASSWDRGREAQYF
TRBJ2-7,14,TRBV28,TRBD1,CASRPPGTGGEQYF
TRBJ2-7,15,TRBV5-1,TRBD2,CASNPSSGSSHEQYF
TRBJ2-5,16,TRBV5-1,TRBD1,CASSTRRDRGPETQYF
TRBJ2-7,13,TRBV2,-,CASYQDSSYEQYF
TRBJ2-2,13,TRBV15,-,CATSGANTGELFF
TRBJ2-3,15,TRBV4-3,TRBD2,CASSHVRGGTDTQYF
TRBJ2-5,14,TRBV19,-,CASSSGATPETQYF
TRBJ2-3,18,TRBV4-1,-,CASSQGPFGRLVTDTQYF
TRBJ2-2,13,TRBV19,-,CASRTRGTGELFF
TRBJ1-4,15,TRBV15,-,CATSRDGKMEEKLFF
TRBJ2-7,13,TRBV28,-,CASRGRINYEQYF
TRBJ2-1,12,TRBV7-3,-,CASSDYDNEQFF
TRBJ2-7,13,TRBV5-1,-,CASSSQISYEQYF
TRBJ2-5,15,TRBV4-1,-,CASSQEHRVTVTQYF
TRBJ1-2,14,TRBV7-2,-,CASSFGTQNYGYTF
TRBJ1-1,15,TRBV30,-,CASLTPGRGATEAFF